These 19 T cell receptor beta chains were all obtained from the same sample, sequenced in a study of shared T cell receptors in the human thymus. Measured with immunoSEQ multiplex PCR; TCRdb has only the in-frame clones, and not every one. The data hold around 340,000 clones, with 85% to 95% observed a single time. Sequencing used thymocytes. Receptors originate from a human donor.

This sequence joins TRBV4-1 and TRBJ2-7; 9 bases are shared with TRBD2. The junction had 9 bases not matched to a gene; V was cut back by 3 bases and J by 0 bases. Germline V gene lookup returns CDR1 MGHRA and CDR2 YSYEKL. CDR3 length: 17 amino acids. CDR3 DNA: TGCGCCAGCAGCCAGGATACGACTAGCGGCCCCTCCTACGAGCAGTACTTC. Translated: CASSQDTTSGPSYEQYF.

The chain employs TRBV7-6 and TRBJ2-3; 11 bases line up with TRBD2. The CDR3 totals 17 residues. V shed 5 bases and J 5 bases; nucleotides not matched to a gene: 12. From germline, CDR1 is SGHVS and CDR2 FNYEAQ. The CDR3: CASSHLVAGGPLDTQYF. DNA of the CDR3: TGTGCCAGCAGCCACCTGGTAGCGGGAGGGCCTTTAGATACGCAGTATTTT.

This chain joins TRBV5-5 and TRBJ1-5; 11 nucleotides line up with TRBD1. Germline lookup yields CDR1 SGHKS and CDR2 YYEKEE (reference sequence). J gave up 7 bases and V 2 bases, and 5 bases lay outside the gene matches. The CDR3 consists of 15 residues. In DNA, the CDR3 is TGTGCCAGCAGCTTAGGAGGGGACAGGGGGCAGCCCCAGCATTTT. This translates into CASSLGGDRGQPQHF.

The V gene is TRBV7-9, the J gene TRBJ2-7, with TRBD1 matching 9 bases. CDR1 and CDR2 from the germline V gene are SEHNR and FQNEAQ (reference sequence). The CDR3 covers 16 residues. V was pared by 2 bases and J by 3 bases, with 8 bases of the junction left unmatched. This chain's CDR3 is CASSLTRDRAFYEQYF. The CDR3 region has the DNA TGTGCCAGCAGCTTAACCCGGGACAGGGCCTTCTACGAGCAGTACTTC.

V and J are TRBV19 and TRBJ2-1; D not certain. V lost 5 bases and J 4 bases, leaving 21 bases between the germline ends. Germline values: CDR1 LNHDA, CDR2 SQIVND (reference sequence). There are 17 residues in the CDR3. The CDR3 nucleotides are TGTGCCAGTAGTCAACAAAAGGGCGCCAAGGGATACAATGAGCAGTTCTTC. Its protein is CASSQQKGAKGYNEQFF.

This sequence joins TRBV2 and TRBJ2-7; possible D gene TRBD2, 7 bases. Trimming pared 10 bases from V and 5 bases from J, leaving 21 bases between. The CDR3 is 14 residues long. Per germline, CDR1 SNHLY and CDR2 FYNNEI. DNA of the CDR3: TGTGCCACCGGGGGCAAGGCGGGAGAACACGAGCAGTACTTC. This translates into CATGGKAGEHEQYF. Looking up the rest from reference TRBV2 and TRBJ2-7 gives the full variable domain: EPEVTQTPSHQVTQMGQEVILRCVPISNHLYFYWYRQILGQKVEFLVSFYNNEISEKSEIFDDQFSVERPDGSNFTLKIRSTKLEDSAMYFCATGGKAGEHEQYFGPGTRLTVT.

This chain links TRBV23-1 with TRBJ1-1, with TRBD1 matching over 8 bases. TRBV23-1 is an ORF for which the function is uncertain. CDR3 length: 19 residues. The trim removed 2 bases at V and 1 base at J, leaving 15 bases unmatched. The CDR3 sequence is CASSQTRQGPDKRNTEAFF. The CDR3 DNA reads as TGCGCCAGCAGTCAAACCCGACAGGGGCCCGACAAGAGGAACACTGAAGCTTTCTTT.

This chain links TRBV15 with TRBJ1-1; D gene unclear. The V gene lost 0 bases and the J gene lost 0 bases, with 11 bases spanning the gap. The CDR3 consists of 16 residues. The germline gives CDR1 LNHNV, CDR2 YYDKDF (reference sequence). CDR3 DNA: TGTGCCACCAGCAGAGATGGTAGTCGACTGAACACTGAAGCTTTCTTT. It yields the protein CATSRDGSRLNTEAFF.

The V gene is TRBV9, the J gene TRBJ1-4; D might be TRBD1 (6 bases). This CDR3 contains 13 residues. Germline V gives CDR1 SGDLS, CDR2 YYNGEE. V was shortened by 3 bases and J by 12 bases, with 15 bases between the two germline ends. CDR3 residues: CASSADYQGQLFF. The CDR3 nucleotides read TGTGCCAGCAGCGCTGATTATCAGGGGCAACTGTTTTTT. Combining the CDR3 with reference TRBV9 and TRBJ1-4 gives the whole variable domain DSGVTQTPKHLITATGQRVTLRCSPRSGDLSVYWYQQSLDQGLQFLIQYYNGEERAKGNILERFSAQQFPDLHSELNLSSLELGDSALYFCASSADYQGQLFFGSGTQLSVL.

V is TRBV28 and J is TRBJ2-7; D gene uncertain. Germline CDR1 MDHEN, CDR2 SYDVKM. The CDR3 runs 12 residues. With 3 bases removed from V and 9 bases from J, the gap between germline ends came to 12 bases. The DNA for the CDR3 is TGTGCCAGCAGTTTCGTCTCCGCCGGGCAGTACTTC. Its translation: CASSFVSAGQYF.

This sequence joins TRBV25-1 and TRBJ1-1; D is unclear. From germline, CDR1 is MGHDK and CDR2 SYGVNS. V lost 6 bases to trimming and J lost 3 bases, with 11 bases between them. There are 13 residues in the CDR3. The CDR3: CASRGPRDTEAFF. The CDR3 DNA reads as TGTGCCAGCAGAGGACCGCGGGACACTGAAGCTTTCTTT.

The chain recombines TRBV27 with TRBJ2-3; maybe TRBD1 (7 bases). Germline V CDR1 and CDR2: MNHEY, SMNVEV (reference sequence). Trimming shortened V by 7 bases and J by 0 bases, and 17 bases separated the two germline ends. The CDR3 runs 16 residues. CDR3 nucleotide sequence: TGTGCCAGCACCCACCGGGGGACAGTGAGCACAGATACGCAGTATTTT. This codes for CASTHRGTVSTDTQYF.

The V and J genes are TRBV28 and TRBJ1-1, with D perhaps matching TRBD1 (5 bases). The CDR3 is 14 residues long. Trimming left V 4 bases short and J 3 bases short, with 12 bases between. The germline gives CDR1 MDHEN, CDR2 SYDVKM. This chain's CDR3 is CASSWGPRDTEAFF. The CDR3 nucleotides read TGTGCCAGCAGTTGGGGCCCGAGGGACACTGAAGCTTTCTTT.

The gene calls are TRBV28 and TRBJ1-2, with TRBD1 matching 8 bases. The CDR3 contains 18 residues. V trimming: 5 bases; J trimming: 5 bases; junction bases outside the gene matches: 19. Germline CDR1 is MDHEN and CDR2 is SYDVKM. CDR3 in DNA: TGTGCCAGCAGTCACGACAGGGGAGTCAACATCCTTTTTTATGGCTACACCTTC. The encoded protein is CASSHDRGVNILFYGYTF.

This sequence joins TRBV19 and TRBJ2-4; TRBD1 agrees at 8 bases. V was clipped by 4 bases and J by 4 bases; unmatched bases: 6. Germline values: CDR1 LNHDA, CDR2 SQIVND (reference sequence). This CDR3 is built from 15 residues. The CDR3 region has the DNA TGTGCCAGTAGTACACTCGGGACAGGAAAAAACATTCAGTACTTC. This encodes CASSTLGTGKNIQYF.

The chain joins TRBV7-8 to TRBJ2-3, with D uncertain. V dropped 1 base and J dropped 4 bases, with 15 bases sitting between them. The germline gives CDR1 SGHVS, CDR2 FQNEAQ. CDR3 length equals 16 residues. The CDR3: CASSLVGHPLPDTQYF. CDR3 DNA: TGTGCCAGCAGCTTAGTCGGGCATCCCCTCCCAGATACGCAGTATTTT.

The rearrangement uses TRBV2 and TRBJ2-7, with D perhaps matching TRBD2 (7 bases). The V end lost 7 bases, the J end lost 0 bases, and 19 bases lay between the germline ends. CDR3 size: 16 residues. Germline CDR1 and CDR2: SNHLY and FYNNEI. The DNA for the CDR3 is TGTGCCAGCAATCTACCAGGGGAGGGGACCTCCTACGAGCAGTACTTC. Translating it yields CASNLPGEGTSYEQYF.

The chain has TRBV5-4 and TRBJ2-6, with D possibly matching TRBD1 (6 bases). The ends were cut back, 4 bases at V and 0 bases at J, with 14 bases in the middle. The CDR3 consists of 17 residues. Germline CDR1 reads SGHNT; CDR2 reads YYREEE (reference sequence). CDR3 coding DNA: TGTGCCAGCAGCGGACTGGACAGAATCTCTGGGGCCAACGTCCTGACTTTC. Protein sequence: CASSGLDRISGANVLTF.

The rearrangement links TRBV9 to TRBJ1-4, with 7 positions matching TRBD1. Germline-derived CDR1 and CDR2 are SGDLS and YYNGEE. Unmatched junction bases numbered 13, after V lost 3 bases and J lost 8 bases. CDR3 size: 16 residues. The CDR3 DNA reads TGTGCCAGCAGCGGGTACAGGGGACTGGGAGGGGAAAAACTGTTTTTT. Translated: CASSGYRGLGGEKLFF.